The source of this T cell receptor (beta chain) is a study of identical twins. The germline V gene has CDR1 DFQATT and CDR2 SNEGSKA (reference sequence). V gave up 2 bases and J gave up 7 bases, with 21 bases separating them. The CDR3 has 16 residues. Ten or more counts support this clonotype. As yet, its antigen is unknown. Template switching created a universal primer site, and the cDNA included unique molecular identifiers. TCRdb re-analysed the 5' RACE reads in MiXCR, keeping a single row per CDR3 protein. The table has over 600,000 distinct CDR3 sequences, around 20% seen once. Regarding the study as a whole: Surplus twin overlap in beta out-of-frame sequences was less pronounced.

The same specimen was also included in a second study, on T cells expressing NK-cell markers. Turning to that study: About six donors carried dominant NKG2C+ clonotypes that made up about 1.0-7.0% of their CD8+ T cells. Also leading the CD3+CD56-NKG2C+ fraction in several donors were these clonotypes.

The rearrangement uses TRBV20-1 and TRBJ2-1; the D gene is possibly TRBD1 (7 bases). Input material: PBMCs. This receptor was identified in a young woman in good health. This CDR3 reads CSARLGGGGRVNEQFF. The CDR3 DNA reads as TGCAGTGCTAGACTCGGAGGAGGGGGCAGGGTGAATGAGCAGTTCTTC.